These T cell receptor beta chains were read from a single sample in a study of PD-1 and CTLA-4 blockade in melanoma. Assay: immunoSEQ multiplex PCR; the TCRdb copy retains only in-frame clones and omits some. The table lists approximately 33,000 clones, around 93% of them singletons. Here the sequenced sample was CD8+ T cells from peripheral blood, taken from a patient given anti-PD-1 treatment. These receptors came from a human donor with melanoma. CDR3s include the opening cysteine and the closing phenylalanine or tryptophan. D genes are given only for firm matches. Some rows mark clone size as missing; the rest say once, few, many or name a class of expanded clone.

J gene: TRBJ2-7
clone size: -
V gene: TRBV28
D gene: -
CDR3 protein: CASSPPLGAYSSYEQYF
CDR3 DNA: TGTGCCAGCAGTCCTCCCCTAGGAGCCTACTCCTCCTACGAGCAGTACTTC

J gene: TRBJ2-7
clone size: once
V gene: TRBV6-1
D gene: -
CDR3 protein: CASSEALPYEQYF
CDR3 DNA: TGTGCCAGCAGTGAAGCATTACCTTACGAGCAGTACTTC

J gene: TRBJ1-5
clone size: -
V gene: TRBV28
D gene: -
CDR3 protein: CASILTGRHDQPQHF
CDR3 DNA: TGTGCCAGCATCCTTACAGGGAGACACGATCAGCCCCAGCATTTT

J gene: TRBJ1-1
clone size: -
V gene: TRBV2
D gene: -
CDR3 protein: CASSGPIKSVYTEAFF
CDR3 DNA: TGTGCCAGCAGTGGACCTATTAAGTCAGTATACACTGAAGCTTTCTTT

J gene: TRBJ1-1
clone size: -
V gene: TRBV15
D gene: -
CDR3 protein: CATSRAGPEAFF
CDR3 DNA: TGTGCCACCAGCAGAGCTGGGCCCGAAGCTTTCTTT

J gene: TRBJ2-5
clone size: -
V gene: TRBV6-2/TRBV6-3
D gene: TRBD2
CDR3 protein: CASSYYASGREETQYF
CDR3 DNA: TGTGCCAGCAGTTACTATGCTAGCGGGAGAGAGGAGACCCAGTACTTC

J gene: TRBJ2-2
clone size: -
V gene: TRBV24-1
D gene: TRBD1
CDR3 protein: CATSDFTDRGNTGELFF
CDR3 DNA: TGTGCCACCAGTGACTTCACGGACAGGGGGAACACCGGGGAGCTGTTTTTT

J gene: TRBJ2-7
clone size: -
V gene: TRBV4-1
D gene: -
CDR3 protein: CASSQDGGSEQYF
CDR3 DNA: TGCGCCAGCAGCCAAGATGGGGGCTCCGAGCAGTACTTC

J gene: TRBJ2-7
clone size: -
V gene: TRBV30
D gene: TRBD2
CDR3 protein: CACTSGTYEQYF
CDR3 DNA: TGTGCCTGTACTAGCGGGACTTACGAGCAGTACTTC

J gene: TRBJ2-6
clone size: -
V gene: TRBV9
D gene: -
CDR3 protein: CASSVAGANVLTF
CDR3 DNA: TGTGCCAGCAGCGTAGCCGGGGCCAACGTCCTGACTTTC

J gene: TRBJ2-1
clone size: -
V gene: TRBV3-1/TRBV3-2
D gene: -
CDR3 protein: CASGSSYNEQFF
CDR3 DNA: TGTGCCAGCGGGAGCTCCTACAATGAGCAGTTCTTC

J gene: TRBJ2-4
clone size: -
V gene: TRBV5-4
D gene: -
CDR3 protein: CASSSGVAKNIQYF
CDR3 DNA: TGTGCCAGCAGCTCAGGGGTAGCCAAAAACATTCAGTACTTC

J gene: TRBJ2-2
clone size: -
V gene: TRBV7-9
D gene: -
CDR3 protein: CASSSTGAEVTGELFF
CDR3 DNA: TGTGCCAGCAGTTCCACGGGGGCGGAGGTCACCGGGGAGCTGTTTTTT

J gene: TRBJ2-1
clone size: -
V gene: TRBV27
D gene: -
CDR3 protein: CASNPGGGLYNEQFF
CDR3 DNA: TGTGCCAGCAACCCGGGAGGGGGCCTCTACAATGAGCAGTTCTTC

J gene: TRBJ2-3
clone size: -
V gene: TRBV7-2
D gene: -
CDR3 protein: CASSPVGDTDTQYF
CDR3 DNA: TGTGCCAGCAGCCCCGTTGGGGACACAGATACGCAGTATTTT

J gene: TRBJ2-7
clone size: -
V gene: TRBV6-5
D gene: -
CDR3 protein: CASSYSPVEGWYEQYF
CDR3 DNA: TGTGCCAGCAGTTACTCCCCCGTGGAGGGTTGGTACGAGCAGTACTTC

J gene: TRBJ2-1
clone size: -
V gene: TRBV28
D gene: -
CDR3 protein: CASSFPGARGEQFF
CDR3 DNA: TGTGCCAGCAGTTTCCCGGGCGCGCGGGGTGAGCAGTTCTTC

J gene: TRBJ2-7
clone size: -
V gene: TRBV10-1
D gene: TRBD1
CDR3 protein: CASSPGTGSYEQYF
CDR3 DNA: TGCGCCAGCAGTCCCGGGACAGGGTCCTACGAGCAGTACTTC

J gene: TRBJ1-2
clone size: once
V gene: TRBV4-1
D gene: -
CDR3 protein: CASSQVASITTGYTF
CDR3 DNA: TGCGCCAGCAGCCAAGTTGCCTCGATAACAACTGGCTACACCTTC

J gene: TRBJ2-2
clone size: -
V gene: TRBV2
D gene: TRBD2
CDR3 protein: CATFGSSGPDTGELFF
CDR3 DNA: TGTGCCACCTTTGGGTCTAGCGGCCCGGACACCGGGGAGCTGTTTTTT

J gene: TRBJ2-5
clone size: -
V gene: TRBV7-9
D gene: -
CDR3 protein: CASSFRLGPETQYF
CDR3 DNA: TGTGCCAGCAGCTTCCGACTGGGTCCGGAGACCCAGTACTTC

J gene: TRBJ2-6
clone size: -
V gene: TRBV7-3
D gene: -
CDR3 protein: CASSFGSSGANVLTF
CDR3 DNA: TGTGCCAGCAGCTTCGGGAGCTCTGGGGCCAACGTCCTGACTTTC

J gene: TRBJ1-1
clone size: -
V gene: TRBV7-9
D gene: -
CDR3 protein: CASSSTLNTEAFF
CDR3 DNA: TGTGCCAGCAGCTCTACATTGAACACTGAAGCTTTCTTT

J gene: TRBJ1-5
clone size: -
V gene: TRBV2
D gene: TRBD1
CDR3 protein: CASSPGQGLGQPQHF
CDR3 DNA: TGTGCCAGCAGTCCGGGACAGGGGTTGGGTCAGCCCCAGCATTTT

J gene: TRBJ1-1
clone size: -
V gene: TRBV6-5
D gene: -
CDR3 protein: CASRVVNTEAFF
CDR3 DNA: TGTGCCAGCAGAGTAGTAAACACTGAAGCTTTCTTT

J gene: TRBJ2-7
clone size: once
V gene: TRBV29-1
D gene: -
CDR3 protein: CSVETDRADYEQYF
CDR3 DNA: TGCAGCGTTGAAACGGATCGGGCGGACTACGAGCAGTACTTC

J gene: TRBJ2-7
clone size: once
V gene: TRBV14
D gene: -
CDR3 protein: CASSQTTHVGGEQYF
CDR3 DNA: TGTGCCAGCAGCCAAACAACCCACGTAGGGGGGGAGCAGTACTTC

J gene: TRBJ1-1
clone size: -
V gene: TRBV28
D gene: -
CDR3 protein: CASSLREAPEAFF
CDR3 DNA: TGTGCCAGCAGTTTGAGGGAGGCACCTGAAGCTTTCTTT

J gene: TRBJ2-5
clone size: -
V gene: TRBV28
D gene: TRBD1
CDR3 protein: CASRQGQPIQETQYF
CDR3 DNA: TGTGCCAGCAGGCAGGGACAGCCTATTCAAGAGACCCAGTACTTC

J gene: TRBJ2-7
clone size: -
V gene: TRBV4-1
D gene: -
CDR3 protein: CASSQELRPGGRYEQYF
CDR3 DNA: TGCGCCAGCAGCCAAGAATTGAGGCCGGGGGGCAGATACGAGCAGTACTTC

J gene: TRBJ2-1
clone size: -
V gene: TRBV5-5
D gene: TRBD2
CDR3 protein: CASSYRLAGYNEQFF
CDR3 DNA: TGTGCCAGCAGTTACCGACTAGCGGGATACAATGAGCAGTTCTTC

J gene: TRBJ2-5
clone size: -
V gene: TRBV10-1
D gene: -
CDR3 protein: CASSDGAFGGVETQYF
CDR3 DNA: TGCGCCAGCAGTGATGGGGCCTTCGGCGGTGTAGAGACCCAGTACTTC

J gene: TRBJ2-3
clone size: -
V gene: TRBV9
D gene: TRBD2
CDR3 protein: CASTSEPGTSGSTDTQYF
CDR3 DNA: TGTGCCAGCACCTCAGAGCCCGGGACTAGCGGGAGCACAGATACGCAGTATTTT

J gene: TRBJ2-1
clone size: -
V gene: TRBV28
D gene: TRBD1
CDR3 protein: CASTPSGTGLDNEQFF
CDR3 DNA: TGTGCCAGCACCCCGTCCGGGACAGGGCTTGACAATGAGCAGTTCTTC

J gene: TRBJ2-6
clone size: -
V gene: TRBV7-9
D gene: TRBD2
CDR3 protein: CASRAAGAGANVLTF
CDR3 DNA: TGTGCCAGCAGGGCCGCGGGGGCTGGGGCCAACGTCCTGACTTTC

J gene: TRBJ2-1
clone size: -
V gene: TRBV5-1
D gene: -
CDR3 protein: CASSLYRGNEQFF
CDR3 DNA: TGCGCCAGCAGCTTGTATAGGGGCAATGAGCAGTTCTTC

J gene: TRBJ1-1
clone size: -
V gene: TRBV24-1
D gene: TRBD1
CDR3 protein: CATRLTGDTEAFF
CDR3 DNA: TGTGCCACCAGGTTAACAGGGGACACTGAAGCTTTCTTT

J gene: TRBJ2-7
clone size: -
V gene: TRBV7-9
D gene: -
CDR3 protein: CASRLGSYEQYF
CDR3 DNA: TGTGCCAGCAGATTGGGCTCCTACGAGCAGTACTTC

J gene: TRBJ1-1
clone size: -
V gene: TRBV6-5
D gene: TRBD1
CDR3 protein: CASSYSTGGTTEAFF
CDR3 DNA: TGTGCCAGCAGTTACTCGACAGGGGGAACAACTGAAGCTTTCTTT

J gene: TRBJ1-1
clone size: -
V gene: TRBV10-2
D gene: -
CDR3 protein: CASSESRGNTEAFF
CDR3 DNA: TGCGCCAGCAGTGAGTCGCGGGGGAACACTGAAGCTTTCTTT

J gene: TRBJ2-7
clone size: -
V gene: TRBV28
D gene: TRBD2
CDR3 protein: CASSPRLAGAYEQYF
CDR3 DNA: TGTGCCAGCAGTCCCCGACTAGCGGGAGCGTACGAGCAGTACTTC

J gene: TRBJ2-1
clone size: -
V gene: TRBV29-1
D gene: -
CDR3 protein: CSVTGPYNEQFF
CDR3 DNA: TGCAGCGTTACAGGCCCTTACAATGAGCAGTTCTTC

J gene: TRBJ2-7
clone size: -
V gene: TRBV27
D gene: -
CDR3 protein: CASSFGGTPLEQYF
CDR3 DNA: TGTGCCAGCAGTTTCGGGGGTACTCCTCTCGAGCAGTACTTC

J gene: TRBJ2-6
clone size: -
V gene: TRBV11-2
D gene: TRBD1
CDR3 protein: CASSHFGNRGPSGANVLTF
CDR3 DNA: TGTGCCAGCAGCCACTTCGGGAACAGGGGACCCTCTGGGGCCAACGTCCTGACTTTC

J gene: TRBJ1-2
clone size: once
V gene: TRBV27
D gene: -
CDR3 protein: CASSSKEALNYGYTF
CDR3 DNA: TGTGCCAGCAGTTCCAAAGAGGCCCTGAACTATGGCTACACCTTC

J gene: TRBJ2-1
clone size: -
V gene: TRBV10-3
D gene: TRBD1
CDR3 protein: CAISGGQGGIDEQFF
CDR3 DNA: TGTGCCATCAGTGGGGGACAGGGTGGAATCGATGAGCAGTTCTTC

J gene: TRBJ2-3
clone size: -
V gene: TRBV7-9
D gene: TRBD1
CDR3 protein: CASSYRQGPSTDTQYF
CDR3 DNA: TGTGCCAGCAGCTACAGACAGGGGCCTAGCACAGATACGCAGTATTTT

J gene: TRBJ2-2
clone size: -
V gene: TRBV19
D gene: TRBD2
CDR3 protein: CASMGGSGGELFF
CDR3 DNA: TGTGCCAGTATGGGCGGGAGCGGCGGGGAGCTGTTTTTT

J gene: TRBJ2-5
clone size: -
V gene: TRBV24-1
D gene: -
CDR3 protein: CATSDFGTPQETQYF
CDR3 DNA: TGTGCCACCAGTGATTTTGGGACACCGCAAGAGACCCAGTACTTC

J gene: TRBJ2-7
clone size: -
V gene: TRBV18
D gene: -
CDR3 protein: CASSPGEEGPSYEQYF
CDR3 DNA: TGTGCCAGCTCACCAGGGGAGGAGGGTCCCTCCTACGAGCAGTACTTC

J gene: TRBJ1-4
clone size: -
V gene: TRBV6-6
D gene: -
CDR3 protein: CASSPEGVNEKLFF
CDR3 DNA: TGTGCCAGCAGCCCCGAGGGGGTTAATGAAAAACTGTTTTTT

J gene: TRBJ2-7
clone size: -
V gene: TRBV3-1/TRBV3-2
D gene: -
CDR3 protein: CASSQVASPASYEQYF
CDR3 DNA: TGTGCCAGCAGCCAAGTTGCCAGCCCAGCCTCCTACGAGCAGTACTTC

J gene: TRBJ2-3
clone size: -
V gene: TRBV7-3
D gene: -
CDR3 protein: CASSPSGGTDTQYF
CDR3 DNA: TGTGCCAGCAGTCCTTCCGGAGGCACAGATACGCAGTATTTT

J gene: TRBJ2-7
clone size: -
V gene: TRBV19
D gene: -
CDR3 protein: CASSLEFPGLSYEQYF
CDR3 DNA: TGTGCCAGTAGTCTGGAGTTTCCCGGACTGTCCTACGAGCAGTACTTC